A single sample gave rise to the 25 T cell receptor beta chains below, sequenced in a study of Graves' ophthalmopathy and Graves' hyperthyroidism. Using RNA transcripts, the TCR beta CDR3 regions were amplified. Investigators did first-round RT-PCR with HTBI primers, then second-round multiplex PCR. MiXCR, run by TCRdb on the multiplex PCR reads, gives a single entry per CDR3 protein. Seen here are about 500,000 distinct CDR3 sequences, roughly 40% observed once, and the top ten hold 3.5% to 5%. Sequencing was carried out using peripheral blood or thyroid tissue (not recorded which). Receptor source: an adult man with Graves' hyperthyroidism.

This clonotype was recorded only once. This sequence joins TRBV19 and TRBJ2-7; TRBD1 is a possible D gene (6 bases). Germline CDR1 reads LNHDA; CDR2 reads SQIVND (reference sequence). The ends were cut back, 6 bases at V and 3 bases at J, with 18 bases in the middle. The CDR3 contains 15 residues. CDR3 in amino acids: CASRNSDRIGYEQYF. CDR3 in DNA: TGTGCCAGTAGGAATTCGGACAGAATCGGCTACGAGCAGTACTTC.

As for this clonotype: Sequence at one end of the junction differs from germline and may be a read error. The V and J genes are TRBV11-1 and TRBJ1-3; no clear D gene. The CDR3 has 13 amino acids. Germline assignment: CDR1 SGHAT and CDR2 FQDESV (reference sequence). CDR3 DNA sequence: TGTGTCAGCAGCTTCGGTTCCGGAAACACCATATATTTT. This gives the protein CVSSFGSGNTIYF.

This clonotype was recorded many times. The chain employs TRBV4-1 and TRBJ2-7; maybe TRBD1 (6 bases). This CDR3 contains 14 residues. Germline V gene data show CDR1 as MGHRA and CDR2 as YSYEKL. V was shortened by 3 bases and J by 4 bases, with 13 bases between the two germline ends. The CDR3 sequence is CASSQGGTSYEQYF. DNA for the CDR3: TGCGCCAGCAGCCAGGGTGGGACATCATACGAGCAGTACTTC.

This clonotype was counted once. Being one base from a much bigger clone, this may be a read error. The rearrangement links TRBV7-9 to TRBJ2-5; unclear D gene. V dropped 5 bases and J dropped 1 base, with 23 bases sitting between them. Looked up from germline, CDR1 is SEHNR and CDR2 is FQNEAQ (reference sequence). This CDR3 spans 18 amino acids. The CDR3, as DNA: TGTGCCAGCAGCCAATTCCTCCCCGCGGAAAGGCTCCAAGAGACCCAGTACTTC. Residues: CASSQFLPAERLQETQYF.

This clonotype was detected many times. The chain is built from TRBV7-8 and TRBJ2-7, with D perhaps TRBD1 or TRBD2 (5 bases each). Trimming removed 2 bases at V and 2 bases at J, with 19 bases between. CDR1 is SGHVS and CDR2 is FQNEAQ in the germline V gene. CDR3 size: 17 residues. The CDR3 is CASSLSSRGRSPYEQYF. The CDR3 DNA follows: TGTGCCAGCAGCTTATCATCGAGGGGCAGGAGTCCCTACGAGCAGTACTTC.

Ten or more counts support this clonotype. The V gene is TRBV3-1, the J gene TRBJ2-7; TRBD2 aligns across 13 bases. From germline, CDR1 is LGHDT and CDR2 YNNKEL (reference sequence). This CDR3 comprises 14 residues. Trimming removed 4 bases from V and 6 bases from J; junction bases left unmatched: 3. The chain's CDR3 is CASSRTSGSVEQYF. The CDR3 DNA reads TGTGCCAGCAGCCGGACTAGCGGGAGCGTCGAGCAGTACTTC.

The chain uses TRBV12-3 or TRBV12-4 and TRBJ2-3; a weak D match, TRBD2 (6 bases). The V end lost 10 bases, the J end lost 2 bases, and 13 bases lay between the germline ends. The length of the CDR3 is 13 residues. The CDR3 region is CATRAGFTDTQYF. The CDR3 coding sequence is TGTGCCACTAGGGCGGGATTCACAGATACGCAGTATTTT.

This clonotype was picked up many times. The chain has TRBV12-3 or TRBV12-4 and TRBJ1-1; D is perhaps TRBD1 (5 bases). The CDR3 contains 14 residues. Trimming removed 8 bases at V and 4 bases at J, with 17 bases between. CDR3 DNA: TGTGCCAGCCTGGACCGAAGGGGTGGCACTGAAGCTTTCTTT. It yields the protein CASLDRRGGTEAFF.

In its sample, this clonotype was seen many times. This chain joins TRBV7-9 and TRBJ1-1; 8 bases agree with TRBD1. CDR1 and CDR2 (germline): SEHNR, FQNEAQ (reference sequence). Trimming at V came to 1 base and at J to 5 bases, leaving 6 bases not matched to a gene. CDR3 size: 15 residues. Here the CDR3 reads CASSLGQGAETEAFF. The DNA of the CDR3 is TGTGCCAGCAGCTTAGGCCAGGGGGCCGAAACTGAAGCTTTCTTT.

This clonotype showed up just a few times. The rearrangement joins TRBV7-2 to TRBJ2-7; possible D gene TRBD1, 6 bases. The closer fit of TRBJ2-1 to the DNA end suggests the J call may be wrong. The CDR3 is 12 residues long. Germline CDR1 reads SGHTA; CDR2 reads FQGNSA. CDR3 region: CASSLAKQGQFF. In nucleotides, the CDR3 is TGTGCCAGCAGCTTAGCGAAACAGGGGCAGTTCTTC.

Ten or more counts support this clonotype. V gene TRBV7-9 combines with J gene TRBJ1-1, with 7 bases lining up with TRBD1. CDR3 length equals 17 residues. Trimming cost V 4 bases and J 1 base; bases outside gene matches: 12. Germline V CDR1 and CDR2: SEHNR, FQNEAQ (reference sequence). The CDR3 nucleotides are TGTGCCAGCAGCTACCACAGGGGCCTAGAATCGAACACTGAAGCTTTCTTT. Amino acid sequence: CASSYHRGLESNTEAFF.

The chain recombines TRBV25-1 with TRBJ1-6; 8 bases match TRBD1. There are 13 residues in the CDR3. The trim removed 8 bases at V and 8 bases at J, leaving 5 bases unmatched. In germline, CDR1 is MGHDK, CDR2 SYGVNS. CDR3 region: CASLGTGHSPLHF. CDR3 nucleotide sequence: TGTGCCAGCCTTGGGACAGGCCATTCACCCCTCCACTTT. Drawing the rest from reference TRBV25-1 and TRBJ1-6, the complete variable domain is EADIYQTPRYLVIGTGKKITLECSQTMGHDKMYWYQQDPGMELHLIHYSYGVNSTEKGDLSSESTVSRIRTEHFPLTLESARPSHTSQYLCASLGTGHSPLHFGNGTRLTVT.

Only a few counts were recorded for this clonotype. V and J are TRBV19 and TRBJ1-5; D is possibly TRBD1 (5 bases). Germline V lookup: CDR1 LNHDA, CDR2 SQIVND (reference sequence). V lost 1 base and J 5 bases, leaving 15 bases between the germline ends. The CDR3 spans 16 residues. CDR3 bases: TGTGCCAGTAGTATAGCGGCAGGGTTAACCGATCAGCCCCAGCATTTT. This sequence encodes CASSIAAGLTDQPQHF.

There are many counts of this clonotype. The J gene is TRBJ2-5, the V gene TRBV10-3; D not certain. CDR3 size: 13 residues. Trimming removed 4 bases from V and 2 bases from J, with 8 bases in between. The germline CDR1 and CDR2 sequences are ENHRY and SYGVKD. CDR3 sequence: CAISVTIQETQYF. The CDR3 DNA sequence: TGTGCCATCAGTGTAACGATTCAAGAGACCCAGTACTTC.

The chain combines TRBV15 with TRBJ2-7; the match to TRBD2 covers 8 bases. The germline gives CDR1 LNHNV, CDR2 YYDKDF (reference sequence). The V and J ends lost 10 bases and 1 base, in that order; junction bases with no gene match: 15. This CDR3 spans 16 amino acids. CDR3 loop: CARASLAGRKSYEQYF. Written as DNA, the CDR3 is TGTGCCAGAGCTAGTTTAGCGGGACGGAAGTCCTACGAGCAGTACTTC.

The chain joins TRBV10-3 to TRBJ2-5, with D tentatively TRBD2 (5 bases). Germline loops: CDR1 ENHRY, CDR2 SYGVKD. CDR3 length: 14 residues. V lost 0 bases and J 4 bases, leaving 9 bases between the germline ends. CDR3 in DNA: TGTGCCATCAGTGAGTCAGGGCTAGCAGAGACCCAGTACTTC. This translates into CAISESGLAETQYF.

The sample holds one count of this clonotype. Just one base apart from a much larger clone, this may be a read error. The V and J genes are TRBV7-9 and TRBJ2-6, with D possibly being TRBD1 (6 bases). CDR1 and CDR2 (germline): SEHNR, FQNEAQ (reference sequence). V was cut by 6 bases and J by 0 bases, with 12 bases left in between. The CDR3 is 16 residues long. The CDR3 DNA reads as TGTGCCAGCAGTCAAGCGGACAGCTCTGGGGCCAACGTCCTGACTTTC. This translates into CASSQADSSGANVLTF.

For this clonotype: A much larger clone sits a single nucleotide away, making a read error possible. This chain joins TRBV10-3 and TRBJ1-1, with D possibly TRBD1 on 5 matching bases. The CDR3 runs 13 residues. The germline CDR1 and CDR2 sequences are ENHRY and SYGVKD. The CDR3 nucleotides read TGTGCCATCCGACGGGGGGAGAACACTGAAGCTTCCTTT. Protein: CAIRRGENTEASF.

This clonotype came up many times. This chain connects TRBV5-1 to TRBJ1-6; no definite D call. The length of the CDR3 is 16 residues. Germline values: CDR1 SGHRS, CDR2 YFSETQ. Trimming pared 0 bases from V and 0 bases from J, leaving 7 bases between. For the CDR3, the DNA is TGCGCCAGCAGCTTGGCTGGGAGCTCCTATAATTCACCCCTCCACTTT. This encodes CASSLAGSSYNSPLHF.

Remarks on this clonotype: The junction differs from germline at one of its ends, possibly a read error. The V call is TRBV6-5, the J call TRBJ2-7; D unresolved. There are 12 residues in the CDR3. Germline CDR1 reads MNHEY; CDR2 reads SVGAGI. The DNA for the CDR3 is TGTGCCAGCAGTGTAAGCTCCTTTGAGCAGTGCTTC. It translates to CASSVSSFEQCF.

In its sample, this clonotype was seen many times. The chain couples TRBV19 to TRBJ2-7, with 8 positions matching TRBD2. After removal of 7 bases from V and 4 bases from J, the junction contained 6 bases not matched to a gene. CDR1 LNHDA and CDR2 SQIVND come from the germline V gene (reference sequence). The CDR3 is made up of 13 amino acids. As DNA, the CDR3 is TGTGCCAGTAACCCGGGACTAGGGTACGAGCAGTACTTC. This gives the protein CASNPGLGYEQYF.

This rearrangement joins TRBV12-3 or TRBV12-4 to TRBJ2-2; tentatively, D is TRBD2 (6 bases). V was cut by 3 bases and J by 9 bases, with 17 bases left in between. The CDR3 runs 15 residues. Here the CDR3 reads CASSFPGVEGRELFF. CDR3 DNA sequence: TGTGCCAGCAGTTTTCCGGGAGTTGAGGGCCGGGAGCTGTTTTTT.

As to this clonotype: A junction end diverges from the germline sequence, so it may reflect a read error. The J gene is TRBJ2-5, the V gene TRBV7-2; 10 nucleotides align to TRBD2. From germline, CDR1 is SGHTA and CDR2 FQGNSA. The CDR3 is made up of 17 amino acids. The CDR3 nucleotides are TGTGCCGGCAGCTCGAACGAACTAGCGGGGCCGTGGGAGACCCAGTACTTC. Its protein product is CAGSSNELAGPWETQYF.

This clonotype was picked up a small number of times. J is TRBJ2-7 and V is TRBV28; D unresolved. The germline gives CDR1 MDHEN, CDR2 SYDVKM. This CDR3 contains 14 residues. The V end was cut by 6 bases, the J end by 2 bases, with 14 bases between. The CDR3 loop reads CASRTSGAAYEQYF. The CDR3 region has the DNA TGTGCCAGCAGAACCTCAGGAGCTGCCTACGAGCAGTACTTC.

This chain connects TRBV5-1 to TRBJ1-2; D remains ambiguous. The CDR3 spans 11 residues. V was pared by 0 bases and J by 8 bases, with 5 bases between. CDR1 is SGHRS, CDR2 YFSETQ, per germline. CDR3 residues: CASSLAQGYTF. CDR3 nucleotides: TGCGCCAGCAGCTTGGCACAGGGCTACACCTTC.